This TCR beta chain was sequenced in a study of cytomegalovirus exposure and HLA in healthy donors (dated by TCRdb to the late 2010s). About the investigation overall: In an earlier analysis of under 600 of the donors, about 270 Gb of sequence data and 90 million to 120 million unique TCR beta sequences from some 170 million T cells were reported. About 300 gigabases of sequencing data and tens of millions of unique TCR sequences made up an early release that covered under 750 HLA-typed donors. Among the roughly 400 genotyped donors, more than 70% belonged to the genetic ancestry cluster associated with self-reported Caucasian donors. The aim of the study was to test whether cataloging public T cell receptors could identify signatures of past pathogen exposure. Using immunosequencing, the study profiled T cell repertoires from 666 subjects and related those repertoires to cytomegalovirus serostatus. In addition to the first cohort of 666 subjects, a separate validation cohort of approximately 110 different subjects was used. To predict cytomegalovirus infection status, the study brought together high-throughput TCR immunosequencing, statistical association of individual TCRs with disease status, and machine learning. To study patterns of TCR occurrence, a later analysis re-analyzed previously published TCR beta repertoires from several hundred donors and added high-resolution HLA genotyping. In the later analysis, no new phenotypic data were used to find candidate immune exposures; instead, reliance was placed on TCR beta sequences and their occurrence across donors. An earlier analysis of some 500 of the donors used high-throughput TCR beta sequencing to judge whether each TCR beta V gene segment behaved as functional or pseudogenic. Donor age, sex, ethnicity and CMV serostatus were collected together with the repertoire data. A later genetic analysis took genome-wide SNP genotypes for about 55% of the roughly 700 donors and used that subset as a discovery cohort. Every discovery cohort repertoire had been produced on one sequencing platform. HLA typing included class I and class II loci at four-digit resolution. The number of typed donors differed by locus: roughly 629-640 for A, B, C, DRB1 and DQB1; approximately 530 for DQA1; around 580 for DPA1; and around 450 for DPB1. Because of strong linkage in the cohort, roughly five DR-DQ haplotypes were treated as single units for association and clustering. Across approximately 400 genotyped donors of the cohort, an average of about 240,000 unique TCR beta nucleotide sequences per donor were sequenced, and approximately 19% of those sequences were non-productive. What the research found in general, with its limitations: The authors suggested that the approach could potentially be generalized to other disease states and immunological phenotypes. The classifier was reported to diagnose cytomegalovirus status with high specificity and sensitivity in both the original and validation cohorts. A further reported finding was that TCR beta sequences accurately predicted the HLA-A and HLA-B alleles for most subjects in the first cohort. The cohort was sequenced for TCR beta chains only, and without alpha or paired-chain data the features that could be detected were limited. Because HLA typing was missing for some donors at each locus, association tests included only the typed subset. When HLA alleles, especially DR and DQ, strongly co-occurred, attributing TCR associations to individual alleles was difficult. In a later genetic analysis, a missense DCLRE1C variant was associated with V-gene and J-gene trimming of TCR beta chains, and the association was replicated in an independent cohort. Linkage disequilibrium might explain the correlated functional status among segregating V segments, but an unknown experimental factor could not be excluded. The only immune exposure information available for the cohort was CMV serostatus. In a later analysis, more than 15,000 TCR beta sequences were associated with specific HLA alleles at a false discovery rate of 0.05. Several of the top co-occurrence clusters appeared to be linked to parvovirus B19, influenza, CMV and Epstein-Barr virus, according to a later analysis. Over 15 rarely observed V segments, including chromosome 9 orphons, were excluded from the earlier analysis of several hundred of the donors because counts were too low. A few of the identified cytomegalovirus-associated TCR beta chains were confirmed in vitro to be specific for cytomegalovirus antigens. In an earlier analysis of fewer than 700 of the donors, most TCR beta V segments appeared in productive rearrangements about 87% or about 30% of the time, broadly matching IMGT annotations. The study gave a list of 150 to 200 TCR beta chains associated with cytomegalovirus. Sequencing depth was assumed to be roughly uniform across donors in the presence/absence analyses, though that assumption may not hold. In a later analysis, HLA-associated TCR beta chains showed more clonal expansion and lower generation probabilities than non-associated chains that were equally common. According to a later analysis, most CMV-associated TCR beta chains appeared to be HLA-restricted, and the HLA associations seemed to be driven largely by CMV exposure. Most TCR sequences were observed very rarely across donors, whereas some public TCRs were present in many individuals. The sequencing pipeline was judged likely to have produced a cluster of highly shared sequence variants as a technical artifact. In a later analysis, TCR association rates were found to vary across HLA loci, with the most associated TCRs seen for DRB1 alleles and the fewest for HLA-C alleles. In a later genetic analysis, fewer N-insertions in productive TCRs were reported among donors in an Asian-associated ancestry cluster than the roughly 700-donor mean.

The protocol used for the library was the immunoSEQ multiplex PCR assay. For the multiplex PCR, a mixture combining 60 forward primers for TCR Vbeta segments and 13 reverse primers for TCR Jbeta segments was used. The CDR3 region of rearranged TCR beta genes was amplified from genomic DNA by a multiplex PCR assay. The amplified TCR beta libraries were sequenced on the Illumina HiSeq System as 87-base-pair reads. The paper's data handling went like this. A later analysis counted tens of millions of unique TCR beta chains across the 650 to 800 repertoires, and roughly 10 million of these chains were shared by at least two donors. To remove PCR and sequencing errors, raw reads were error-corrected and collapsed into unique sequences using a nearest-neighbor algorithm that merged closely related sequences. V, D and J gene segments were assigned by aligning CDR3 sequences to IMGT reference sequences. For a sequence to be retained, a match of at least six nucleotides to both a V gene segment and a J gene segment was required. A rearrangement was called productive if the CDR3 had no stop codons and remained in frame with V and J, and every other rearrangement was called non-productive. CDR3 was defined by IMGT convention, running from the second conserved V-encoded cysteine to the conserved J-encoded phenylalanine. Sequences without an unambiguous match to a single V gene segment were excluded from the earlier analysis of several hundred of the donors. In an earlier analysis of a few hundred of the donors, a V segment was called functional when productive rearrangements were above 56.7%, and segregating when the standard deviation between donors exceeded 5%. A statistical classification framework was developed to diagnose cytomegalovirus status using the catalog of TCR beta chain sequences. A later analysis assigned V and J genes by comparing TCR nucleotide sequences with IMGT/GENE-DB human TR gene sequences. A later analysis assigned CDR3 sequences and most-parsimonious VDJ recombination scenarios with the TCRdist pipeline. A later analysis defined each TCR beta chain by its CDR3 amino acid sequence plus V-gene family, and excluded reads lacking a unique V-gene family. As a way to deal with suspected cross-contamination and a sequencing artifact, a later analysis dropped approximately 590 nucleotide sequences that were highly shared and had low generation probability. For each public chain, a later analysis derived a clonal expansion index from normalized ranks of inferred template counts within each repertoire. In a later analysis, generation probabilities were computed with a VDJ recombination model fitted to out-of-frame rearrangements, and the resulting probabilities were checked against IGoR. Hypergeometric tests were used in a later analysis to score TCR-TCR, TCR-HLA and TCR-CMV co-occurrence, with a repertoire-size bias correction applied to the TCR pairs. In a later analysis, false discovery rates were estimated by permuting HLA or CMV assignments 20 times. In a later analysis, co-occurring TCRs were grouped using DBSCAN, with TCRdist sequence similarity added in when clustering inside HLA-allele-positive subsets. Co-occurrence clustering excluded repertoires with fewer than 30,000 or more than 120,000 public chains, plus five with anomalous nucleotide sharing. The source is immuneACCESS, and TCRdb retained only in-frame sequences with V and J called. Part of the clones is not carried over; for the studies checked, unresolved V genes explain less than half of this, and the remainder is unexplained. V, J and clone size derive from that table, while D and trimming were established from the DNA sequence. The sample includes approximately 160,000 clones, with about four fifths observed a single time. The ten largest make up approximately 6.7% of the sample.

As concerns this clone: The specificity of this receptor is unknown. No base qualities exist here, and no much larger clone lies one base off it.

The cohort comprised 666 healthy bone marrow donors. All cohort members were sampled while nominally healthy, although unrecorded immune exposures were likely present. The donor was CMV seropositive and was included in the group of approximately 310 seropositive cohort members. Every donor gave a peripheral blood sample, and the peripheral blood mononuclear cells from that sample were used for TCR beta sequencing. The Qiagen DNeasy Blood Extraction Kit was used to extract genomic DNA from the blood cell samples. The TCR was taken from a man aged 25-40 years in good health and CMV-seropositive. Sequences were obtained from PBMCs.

The CDR3: CASSSGVHYGYTF. The nucleotide sequence is given as TGTGCCAGCAGTTCCGGGGTCCACTATGGCTACACCTTC. The V gene is TRBV7-2 and the J gene is TRBJ1-2, with the D gene not clear enough to name. In the germline V gene, CDR1 corresponds to SGHTA and CDR2 to FQGNSA. V is cut by 6 bases and J by 3 bases, and the space between the germline ends is 11 bases. The CDR3 sequence holds 13 residues, the cysteine and phenylalanine included. Of all the DNA, just the CDR3 is kept, 39 bases in frame from base 1.